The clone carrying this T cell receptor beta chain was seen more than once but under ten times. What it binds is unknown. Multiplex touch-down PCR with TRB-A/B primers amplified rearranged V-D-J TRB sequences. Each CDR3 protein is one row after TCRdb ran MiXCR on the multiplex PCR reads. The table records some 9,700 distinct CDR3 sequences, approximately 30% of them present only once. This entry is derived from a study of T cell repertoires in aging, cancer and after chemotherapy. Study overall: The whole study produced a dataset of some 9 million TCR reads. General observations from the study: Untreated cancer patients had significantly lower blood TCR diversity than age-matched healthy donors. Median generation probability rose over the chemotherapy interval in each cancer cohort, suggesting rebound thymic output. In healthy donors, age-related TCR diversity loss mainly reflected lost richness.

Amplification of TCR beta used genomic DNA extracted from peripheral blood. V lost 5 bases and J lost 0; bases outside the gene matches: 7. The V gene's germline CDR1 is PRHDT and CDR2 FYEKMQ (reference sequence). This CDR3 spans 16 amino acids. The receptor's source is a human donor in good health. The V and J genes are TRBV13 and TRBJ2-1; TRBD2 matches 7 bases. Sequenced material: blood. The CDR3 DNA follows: TGTGCCAGCAGCACCGCCGGGACTACCTCCTACAATGAGCAGTTCTTC. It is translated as CASSTAGTTSYNEQFF.